This is a list of T cell receptor beta chains from one sample in a study of blood T cell repertoires in COVID-19. Sequencing was performed with immunoSEQ multiplex PCR; in TCRdb, only in-frame clones are kept and a portion is missing. In the table there are around 230,000 clones, roughly 89% of which are singletons. The specimen was peripheral blood. These receptors came from a man in his thirties or forties who had recovered from COVID-19. Both conserved end residues are part of each CDR3. D genes are given only for firm matches. Clone size is given for some rows only: seen once, a few or many times, or a class if the clone is expanded.

abundance	j_gene	d_gene	v_gene	len	CDR3nt	CDR3aa
.	TRBJ2-4	TRBD1	TRBV7-2	16	TGTGCCAGCAGCGCAAGACAGGGGGCAGGAATAAACATTCAGTACTTC	CASSARQGAGINIQYF
.	TRBJ1-1	.	TRBV6-5	13	TGTGCCAGCAGTTACTCGGGGGGGACTGAAGCTTTCTTT	CASSYSGGTEAFF
.	TRBJ1-1	TRBD1	TRBV9	14	TGTGCCAGCATGACAGGGTGGTCGAACACTGAAGCTTTCTTT	CASMTGWSNTEAFF
.	TRBJ2-2	.	TRBV6-5	13	TGTGCCGGGGGGACCCCCTTCACCGGGGAGCTGTTTTTT	CAGGTPFTGELFF
.	TRBJ1-4	TRBD1	TRBV2	16	TGTGCCAGCAGTTTCTGGCAGGGGGCAACTAATGAAAAACTGTTTTTT	CASSFWQGATNEKLFF
.	TRBJ1-2	TRBD1	TRBV7-2	13	TGTGCCAGCAGCTCGGACAGGGTGGGACGCTACACCTTC	CASSSDRVGRYTF
few	TRBJ1-1	.	TRBV10-3	14	TGTGCCATCAGTGAGTCGGCAGGGGACACTGAAGCTTTCTTT	CAISESAGDTEAFF
.	TRBJ2-3	TRBD2	TRBV7-2	19	TGTGCCAGCAGCCATGTCGCACTAGCGGGGGCCACTAGCACAGATACGCAGTATTTT	CASSHVALAGATSTDTQYF
.	TRBJ1-6	.	TRBV24-1	13	TGTGCCACCAGTGATCCTCTCTTCGGGGCCCTCCACTTT	CATSDPLFGALHF
.	TRBJ1-6	TRBD1	TRBV27	14	TGTGCCAGCAGGTGGACAGGGGTCGGTTCACCCCTCCACTTT	CASRWTGVGSPLHF
.	TRBJ1-3	.	TRBV7-2	12	TGTGCCAGCAGCCAGGACACAAACACCATATATTTT	CASSQDTNTIYF
.	TRBJ2-1	TRBD2	TRBV3-1/TRBV3-2	15	TGTGCCAGCAGCCATACTAGCGGGGGGGCGTTAGGGCAGTTCTTC	CASSHTSGGALGQFF
.	TRBJ1-1	.	TRBV7-2	13	TGTGCCAGCCTAAGATCAGGGAACACTGAAGCTTTCTTT	CASLRSGNTEAFF
.	TRBJ2-3	.	TRBV7-6	13	TGTGCCAGCAGCTCCACTAGCAGGGATACGCAGTATTTT	CASSSTSRDTQYF
once	TRBJ2-2	.	TRBV27	14	TGTGCCAGCACCCCGGGACTTCCTCTCGGGGAGCTGTTTTTT	CASTPGLPLGELFF
once	TRBJ1-6	.	TRBV6-5	15	TGTGCCAGCAGTTCCACAGGGTATAGCAATTCACCCCTCCACTTT	CASSSTGYSNSPLHF
.	TRBJ2-5	TRBD2	TRBV10-2	13	TGCGCCAGCCGTGGAGGGGAGGGAGAGACCCAGTACTTC	CASRGGEGETQYF
.	TRBJ1-1	.	TRBV27	14	TGTGCCAGCAGTTTATATGACACGAACACTGAAGCTTTCTTT	CASSLYDTNTEAFF
.	TRBJ1-4	.	TRBV4-3	14	TGCGCCAGCAGCTGGGGGACTATCAATGAAAAACTGTTTTTT	CASSWGTINEKLFF
.	TRBJ2-2	TRBD2	TRBV6-5	14	TGTGCCAGCAGTATAGACGGGGGGACCGGGGAGCTGTTTTTT	CASSIDGGTGELFF
.	TRBJ2-7	.	TRBV4-1	16	TGCGCCAGCAGCCGCCTACCCAGGGAATTCTCCTACGAGCAGTACTTC	CASSRLPREFSYEQYF
.	TRBJ1-1	.	TRBV19	13	TGTGCCAGTAGTGTTACACAGAACACTGAAGCTTTCTTT	CASSVTQNTEAFF
.	TRBJ2-4	TRBD2	TRBV6-6	14	TGTGCCAGCAGTCCCGGGGGGAATGTTTATCAGGAGTACTTC	CASSPGGNVYQEYF
.	TRBJ1-2	TRBD1	TRBV6-1	16	TGTGCCAGCAGTGCAATGACAGGGACGACGAACTATGGCTACACCTTC	CASSAMTGTTNYGYTF
.	TRBJ1-2	TRBD1	TRBV5-4	15	TGTGCCAGCAGCTTCCCCGGGACAGGGGTCTATGGCTACACCTTC	CASSFPGTGVYGYTF
many	TRBJ1-5	.	TRBV5-4	14	TGTGCCAGCAGTTCGGAGCCTAGCAATCAGCCCCAGCATTTT	CASSSEPSNQPQHF
.	TRBJ2-7	.	TRBV5-6	13	TGTGCCAGCAGCTTCGCAACAAAAGACGAGCAGTACTTC	CASSFATKDEQYF
.	TRBJ1-1	.	TRBV6-2/TRBV6-3	15	TGTGCCAGCAGTTACGGGTGGGGCCTGGGCACTGAAGCTTTCTTT	CASSYGWGLGTEAFF
few	TRBJ1-4	.	TRBV5-1	15	TGCGCCAGCAGCTCCCGTACGGCAACTAATGAAAAACTGTTTTTT	CASSSRTATNEKLFF
.	TRBJ1-6	.	TRBV7-2	17	TGTGCCAGCAGTCGCGGGGGCACAGAGTACATGAATTCACCCCTCCACTTT	CASSRGGTEYMNSPLHF
.	TRBJ2-7	TRBD1	TRBV25-1	13	TGTGCCAGCAGTAAACAGGGGGCCCACGAGCAGTACTTC	CASSKQGAHEQYF
.	TRBJ1-1	.	TRBV4-1	13	TGCGCCAGCAGTGGGAGAGGTCAGACTGAAGCTTTCTTT	CASSGRGQTEAFF
.	TRBJ2-3	.	TRBV6-5	14	TGTGCCAGCAGTCCCGGACATGGGTCAGATACGCAGTATTTT	CASSPGHGSDTQYF
.	TRBJ2-3	TRBD1	TRBV4-1	14	TGCGCCAGCAGCCGGACAGGGAGCACAGATACGCAGTATTTT	CASSRTGSTDTQYF
.	TRBJ2-4	.	TRBV4-1	15	TGCGCCAGCAGCCAAGAGGAGGGGGCCTGGAACATTCAGTACTTC	CASSQEEGAWNIQYF
.	TRBJ1-2	TRBD1	TRBV3-1/TRBV3-2	15	TGTGCCAGCAGCCAAGGGGACAGGGAGGTTAATGGCTACACCTTC	CASSQGDREVNGYTF
.	TRBJ2-7	.	TRBV5-6	14	TGTGCCAGCAGCTTCAGGGCACGGCCCTACGAGCAGTACTTC	CASSFRARPYEQYF
once	TRBJ2-3	TRBD2	TRBV4-2	18	TGTGCCAGCAGCCAAGAGTCCCCTGGCGGGGGGGCGATAGATACGCAGTATTTT	CASSQESPGGGAIDTQYF
once	TRBJ1-2	.	TRBV19	15	TGTGCCAGTAGTATAGTGTCGGGGGGATCCGGTGGCTACACCTTC	CASSIVSGGSGGYTF
.	TRBJ2-2	TRBD1	TRBV9	16	TGTGCCAGCAGCGCCCCGGGACAGGGGGCGACCGGGGAGCTGTTTTTT	CASSAPGQGATGELFF
.	TRBJ2-2	.	TRBV5-1	15	TGCGCCAGCAGCCCGGGACAACCGAACACCGGGGAGCTGTTTTTT	CASSPGQPNTGELFF
.	TRBJ2-5	.	TRBV27	14	TGTGCCAGCAGTTTGGCAGGGCCCAGGGAGACCCAGTACTTC	CASSLAGPRETQYF
few	TRBJ1-1	TRBD1	TRBV6-6	12	TGTGCCAGCAGTTACGAGACCGGGACAGGGGCCTTT	CASSYETGTGAF
.	TRBJ1-5	.	TRBV30	14	TGTGCCTTATCCAGAGGGCTTCGAATTCAGCCCCAGCATTTT	CALSRGLRIQPQHF
.	TRBJ2-1	TRBD2	TRBV5-4	13	TGTGCCAGCAGCTTGGCCGGGACTAGCGAAAAGTTCTTC	CASSLAGTSEKFF
.	TRBJ1-6	.	TRBV14	14	TGTGCCAGCAGCCAAATCCCGGGCAGGGCACCCCTCCACTTT	CASSQIPGRAPLHF
.	TRBJ2-1	TRBD1	TRBV7-2	17	TGTGCCAGCACCACGCCCCCGGGACAGTGGGATCCTAATGAGCAGTTCTTC	CASTTPPGQWDPNEQFF
.	TRBJ2-2	TRBD1	TRBV2	15	TGTGCCAGCAGCAGACAGGGGCCGAACACCGGGGAGCTGTTTTTT	CASSRQGPNTGELFF
once	TRBJ2-6	.	TRBV2	18	TGTGCCAGCAGTGGTAGTCTGGGCTTTCTCTCCGGGGCCAACGTCCTGACTTTC	CASSGSLGFLSGANVLTF
.	TRBJ1-5	TRBD1	TRBV7-9	14	TGTGCCAGCAGCTTAGAACAGGGGAATCAGCCCCAGCATTTT	CASSLEQGNQPQHF
.	TRBJ2-3	TRBD1	TRBV5-6	13	TGTGCCAGCACACAGGGGGCAGGAGATACGCAGTATTTT	CASTQGAGDTQYF
.	TRBJ2-5	.	TRBV5-1	15	TGCGCCAGCAGCGGAAAGGCAGGCTCACAAGAGACCCAGTACTTC	CASSGKAGSQETQYF
.	TRBJ1-2	.	TRBV5-1	14	TGCGCCAGCAGCTTGGGACAGGCCGACTATGGCTACACCTTC	CASSLGQADYGYTF
.	TRBJ2-1	.	TRBV6-5	14	TGTGCCAGCAGTTACTCTTCCAGTTACAATGAGCAGTTCTTC	CASSYSSSYNEQFF
.	TRBJ1-3	TRBD1	TRBV7-2	15	TGTGCCAGCAGCTTACAGACAGGGGGAGGACACACCATATATTTT	CASSLQTGGGHTIYF
.	TRBJ2-3	TRBD2	TRBV11-2	17	TGTGCCAGCAGCTTCCCTTTAGCGGGGGGAGGCACAGATACGCAGTATTTT	CASSFPLAGGGTDTQYF
few	TRBJ2-7	TRBD1	TRBV9	14	TGTGCCAGCAGCCCACAGGGGGCGAAATACGAGCAGTACTTC	CASSPQGAKYEQYF
.	TRBJ2-7	.	TRBV2	12	TGTGCCAGCACACTAGAGGGGGACGAGCAGTACTTC	CASTLEGDEQYF
.	TRBJ2-2	.	TRBV10-3	11	TGTGCCTCCCTCCACACCGGGGAGCTGTTTTTT	CASLHTGELFF